The 25 T cell receptor beta chains listed next were all sequenced from one sample in a study of cytomegalovirus exposure and HLA in healthy donors. PCR amplification relied on 60 Vbeta primers (plus 13 Jbeta primers). Sequencing was performed with immunoSEQ multiplex PCR; in TCRdb, only in-frame clones are kept and a portion is missing. The table has about 160,000 clones, over 75% seen once. Source material: PBMCs. These receptors were taken from a woman younger than 35 in good health and CMV-seronegative.

Worth noting for this clone: At one end the junction does not follow the germline gene, possibly because of a read error. This sequence joins TRBV7-3 and TRBJ2-2, with D hard to call. CDR3 size: 13 residues. Germline V lookup: CDR1 SGHTA, CDR2 FQGTGA. CDR3 amino acids: CASSITQTGELFF. The CDR3 DNA reads TGTGCCAGCAGCATAACGCAGACCGGGGAGCTGTTTTTT.

This clone was counted a single time. The chain joins TRBV7-9 to TRBJ2-7; 8 nucleotides line up with TRBD2. The CDR3 runs to 14 residues. With V trimmed by 4 bases and J by 5 bases, 7 bases remained unmatched. Germline V CDR1 and CDR2: SEHNR, FQNEAQ (reference sequence). The CDR3 is CASSSSGSLDEQYF. The CDR3 DNA reads as TGTGCCAGCAGCTCCAGCGGGAGTCTCGACGAGCAGTACTTC. Drawing the rest from reference TRBV7-9 and TRBJ2-7, the complete variable domain is DTGVSQNPRHKITKRGQNVTFRCDPISEHNRLYWYRQTLGQGPEFLTYFQNEAQLEKSRLLSDRFSAERPKGSFSTLEIQRTEQGDSAMYLCASSSSGSLDEQYFGPGTRLTVT.

This clone was counted once. The V call is TRBV5-7, the J call TRBJ2-1; no clear D gene. TRBV5-7 is an open reading frame, and its role is uncertain. The CDR3 is 13 residues long. Trimming shortened V by 1 base and J by 9 bases, and 11 bases separated the two germline ends. CDR3 sequence (DNA): TGTGCCAGCAGCTTGAAGAGGTCGGCTGAGCAGTTCTTC. Amino acids: CASSLKRSAEQFF.

This chain uses TRBV2 with TRBJ2-3, with 10 bases matching TRBD2. The CDR3 is 16 amino acids. Losses at the gene ends were 6 bases for V and 2 bases for J; bases not matched to a gene: 8. The germline V gene has CDR1 SNHLY and CDR2 FYNNEI. The CDR3 is CASRGAGGGVTDTQYF. CDR3 nucleotides: TGTGCCAGCAGAGGAGCGGGAGGGGGGGTCACAGATACGCAGTATTTT.

This clone was seen more than once but under ten times. The genes are TRBV6-6 and TRBJ1-2; 11 bases line up with TRBD1. The CDR3 has 15 amino acids. With V trimmed by 5 bases and J by 3 bases, 5 bases remained unmatched. Germline loops: CDR1 MNHNY, CDR2 SVGAGI (reference sequence). This chain's CDR3 is CASSKRDRGDYGYTF. The CDR3 DNA reads TGTGCCAGCAGTAAACGGGACAGGGGGGACTATGGCTACACCTTC.

The chain has TRBV18 and TRBJ2-7, with 7 bases aligning to TRBD2. The length of the CDR3 is 15 residues. With 6 bases clipped from V and 2 bases from J, the junction kept 10 bases outside the gene matches. Germline loops: CDR1 KGHSH, CDR2 LQKENI. This CDR3 reads CASSTGEGTAYEQYF. The CDR3 coding sequence is TGTGCCAGCTCCACTGGGGAGGGTACGGCCTACGAGCAGTACTTC.

As DNA, the CDR3 is TGCGCCAGCAGCGCTCGCGGGACAGGGCTCTCCGGGGAGCTGTTTTTT. Translating gives CASSARGTGLSGELFF. The V gene is TRBV5-1, the J gene TRBJ2-2, with 9 bases aligning to TRBD1. Germline CDR1 reads SGHRS; CDR2 reads YFSETQ. V lost 4 bases, J lost 6 bases, and 10 bases stayed unmatched. This CDR3 contains 16 residues.

The chain has TRBV5-1 and TRBJ1-1; possibly TRBD1 for D (5 bases). Trimming cost V 3 bases and J 7 bases, with 19 bases left between them. The V gene's germline CDR1 is SGHRS and CDR2 YFSETQ. The CDR3 length is 15 residues. The CDR3 DNA reads TGCGCCAGCAGCTCGGGGCGCGGGGGAGGGGATGAAGCTTTCTTT. This translates into CASSSGRGGGDEAFF.

The V call is TRBV4-2, the J call TRBJ2-7, with TRBD2 matching over 14 bases. The germline V gene encodes CDR1 LGHNA and CDR2 YNFKEQ. The CDR3 contains 17 residues. The V gene end was trimmed by 2 bases and the J gene end by 4 bases; junction bases not matched to a gene: 7. The CDR3 loop is CASSQTRTSGRSYEQYF. The DNA of the CDR3 is TGTGCCAGCAGCCAAACCCGGACTAGCGGGAGGTCTTACGAGCAGTACTTC.

A single count supports this clone. CDR3 nucleotide sequence: TGCGCCAGCAGCCAATTTAACGGAGGGACCTACGAGCAGTACTTC. This codes for CASSQFNGGTYEQYF. The chain links TRBV4-1 to TRBJ2-7, with a possible D match to TRBD2 (6 bases). Trimming removed 2 bases at V and 2 bases at J, with 13 bases between. The CDR3 is 15 amino acids. CDR1 is MGHRA and CDR2 is YSYEKL in the germline V gene.

Here the CDR3 DNA reads TGTGCCAGTAGTCCGACAGGGGAGAATTCACCCCTCCACTTT. This encodes CASSPTGENSPLHF. The chain employs TRBV19 and TRBJ1-6; 8 nucleotides align to TRBD1. Trimming took 5 bases from V and 7 from J; bases not matched to a gene: 4. Germline CDR1 LNHDA, CDR2 SQIVND (reference sequence). The CDR3 extends over 14 amino acids.

The chain employs TRBV5-1 and TRBJ1-2; 8 bases align to TRBD1. CDR3 size: 15 residues. J lost 4 bases, V lost 7 bases, and 12 bases had no gene match. The germline V gene encodes CDR1 SGHRS and CDR2 YFSETQ. This chain's CDR3 is CASGLGTGATYGYTF. DNA for the CDR3: TGCGCCAGCGGCCTTGGGACAGGAGCAACCTATGGCTACACCTTC.

The J gene is TRBJ2-2, the V gene TRBV7-8, with a tentative D call TRBD2 (6 bases). CDR1 SGHVS and CDR2 FQNEAQ come from the germline V gene. Trimming took 3 bases from V and 6 from J, leaving 11 bases between them. This CDR3 spans 14 amino acids. The CDR3 loop is CASSFSGSPGELFF. Written as DNA, the CDR3 is TGTGCCAGCAGCTTCTCCGGGAGCCCCGGGGAGCTGTTTTTT.

The table lists this clone with a count of one. This chain links TRBV6-6 with TRBJ2-7; D is uncertain. The CDR3 has 14 amino acids. Trimming left V 6 bases short and J 0 bases short, with 12 bases between. The germline gives CDR1 MNHNY, CDR2 SVGAGI (reference sequence). In DNA, the CDR3 is TGTGCCAGCAGGCTGCAGGCCGGCTCCTACGAGCAGTACTTC. Residues: CASRLQAGSYEQYF.

CDR3 sequence: CASSYGRGGEQYF. The CDR3 DNA follows: TGTGCCAGCAGCTATGGTAGGGGAGGGGAGCAGTACTTC. The rearrangement joins TRBV11-2 to TRBJ2-7, with TRBD2 identical over 7 bases. J was trimmed by 7 bases and V by 4 bases; bases with no gene match: 7. Germline V gene data show CDR1 as SGHAT and CDR2 as FQNNGV. This CDR3 is built from 13 residues.

The gene calls are TRBV27 and TRBJ2-1; tentatively, D is TRBD1 (6 bases). The CDR3 runs 16 residues. The V and J ends lost 6 bases and 0 bases respectively, with 15 bases between them. Looked up from germline, CDR1 is MNHEY and CDR2 is SMNVEV (reference sequence). The CDR3 DNA sequence: TGTGCCAGCAGGTCCGACAGGCACCGCTCCTACAATGAGCAGTTCTTC. This encodes CASRSDRHRSYNEQFF.

V gene TRBV11-2 combines with J gene TRBJ2-1; D gene unclear. The germline gives CDR1 SGHAT, CDR2 FQNNGV. V gave up 4 bases and J gave up 4 bases, with 5 bases separating them. This CDR3 is 12 amino acids long. Written as DNA, the CDR3 is TGTGCCAGCAGCTCCTATTACAATGAGCAGTTCTTC. Encoded protein: CASSSYYNEQFF.

The CDR3 DNA sequence: TGTGCCAGCAGCCTTTACTTTCGAGGTGGCTACACCTTC. It is translated as CASSLYFRGGYTF. The genes are TRBV14 and TRBJ1-2; no clear D. V was cut by 4 bases and J by 7 bases, with 13 bases left in between. The CDR3 length is 13 residues. Germline assignment: CDR1 SGHDN and CDR2 FVKESK.

This clone was seen a single time. This chain connects TRBV7-9 to TRBJ1-6; possibly TRBD1 for D (6 bases). The CDR3 has 13 amino acids. CDR1 SEHNR and CDR2 FQNEAQ come from the germline V gene (reference sequence). The CDR3, as DNA: TGTGCTGGTCAGGGGTTTCTAGATTCACCCCTCCACTTT. This sequence encodes CAGQGFLDSPLHF.

The CDR3, as DNA: TGTGCCAGCGGGGGACTAGCGGGAGCCCAAGAGACCCAGTACTTC. Translation gives CASGGLAGAQETQYF. The chain uses TRBV6-1 and TRBJ2-5, with 14 bases fitting TRBD2. CDR3 length equals 15 residues. CDR1 is MNHNS and CDR2 is SASEGT in the germline V gene. After removal of 8 bases from V and 1 base from J, the junction contained 3 bases not matched to a gene.

V usage is TRBV28 and J usage is TRBJ2-7, with 11 bases fitting TRBD2. The CDR3 is 17 residues long. J gave up 4 bases and V 3 bases, and 11 bases lay outside the gene matches. Looked up from germline, CDR1 is MDHEN and CDR2 is SYDVKM. Written as DNA, the CDR3 is TGTGCCAGCAGTTTGATCAGGTTTGGGACTAGCGGTTACGAGCAGTACTTC. It yields the protein CASSLIRFGTSGYEQYF.

The chain recombines TRBV2 with TRBJ1-3, with 8 bases aligning to TRBD1. Germline CDR1 is SNHLY and CDR2 is FYNNEI. The CDR3 has 15 amino acids. V shed 7 bases and J 0 bases; nucleotides not matched to a gene: 5. The CDR3 region is CASKRDRISGNTIYF. The DNA for the CDR3 is TGTGCCAGCAAGAGGGACAGGATCTCTGGAAACACCATATATTTT. The full variable domain, its missing parts supplied by reference TRBV2 and TRBJ1-3, is EPEVTQTPSHQVTQMGQEVILRCVPISNHLYFYWYRQILGQKVEFLVSFYNNEISEKSEIFDDQFSVERPDGSNFTLKIRSTKLEDSAMYFCASKRDRISGNTIYFGEGSWLTVV.

The chain has TRBV5-6 and TRBJ1-4, with no clear D. Germline-derived CDR1 and CDR2 are SGHDT and YYEEEE. The CDR3 sequence is 14 residues long. V dropped 0 bases and J dropped 6 bases, with 9 bases sitting between them. The CDR3 DNA reads as TGTGCCAGCAGCTTGGTGGGAGAGGATGAAAAACTGTTTTTT. Its translation: CASSLVGEDEKLFF.

The chain links TRBV7-3 to TRBJ2-2; 8 positions match TRBD2. V trimming: 3 bases; J trimming: 1 base; junction bases outside the gene matches: 1. The CDR3 covers 15 residues. Germline CDR1 is SGHTA and CDR2 is FQGTGA. The CDR3 nucleotides are TGTGCCAGCAGCTTCGCGGGGGGGAACACCGGGGAGCTGTTTTTT. Translating gives CASSFAGGNTGELFF. Variable domain in full (rest from reference TRBV7-3 and TRBJ2-2): GAGVSQTPSNKVTEKGKYVELRCDPISGHTALYWYRQSLGQGPEFLIYFQGTGAADDSGLPNDRFFAVRPEGSVSTLKIQRTERGDSAVYLCASSFAGGNTGELFFGEGSRLTVL.

The rearrangement uses TRBV2 and TRBJ1-1; TRBD1 matches at 8 bases. The CDR3 is 15 amino acids. The junction had 8 bases not matched to a gene; V was cut back by 5 bases and J by 3 bases. From germline, CDR1 is SNHLY and CDR2 FYNNEI. This CDR3 is CASSLTGARDTEAFF. The CDR3 nucleotides read TGTGCCAGCAGTTTGACAGGGGCGAGGGACACTGAAGCTTTCTTT.